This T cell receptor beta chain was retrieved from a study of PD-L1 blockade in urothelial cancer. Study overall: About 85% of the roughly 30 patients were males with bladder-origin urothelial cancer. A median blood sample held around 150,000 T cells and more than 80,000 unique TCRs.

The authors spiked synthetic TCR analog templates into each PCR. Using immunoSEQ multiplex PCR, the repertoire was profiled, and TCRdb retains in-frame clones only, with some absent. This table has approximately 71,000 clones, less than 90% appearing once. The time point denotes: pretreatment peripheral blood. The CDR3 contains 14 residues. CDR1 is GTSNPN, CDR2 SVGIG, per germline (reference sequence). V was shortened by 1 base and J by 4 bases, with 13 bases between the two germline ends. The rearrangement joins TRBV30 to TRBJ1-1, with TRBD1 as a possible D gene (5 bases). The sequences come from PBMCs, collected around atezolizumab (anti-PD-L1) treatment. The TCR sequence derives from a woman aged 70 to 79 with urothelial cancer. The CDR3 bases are TGTGCCTGGAGTGGGTGGGGGGACCGCACTGAAGCTTTCTTT. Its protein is CAWSGWGDRTEAFF.